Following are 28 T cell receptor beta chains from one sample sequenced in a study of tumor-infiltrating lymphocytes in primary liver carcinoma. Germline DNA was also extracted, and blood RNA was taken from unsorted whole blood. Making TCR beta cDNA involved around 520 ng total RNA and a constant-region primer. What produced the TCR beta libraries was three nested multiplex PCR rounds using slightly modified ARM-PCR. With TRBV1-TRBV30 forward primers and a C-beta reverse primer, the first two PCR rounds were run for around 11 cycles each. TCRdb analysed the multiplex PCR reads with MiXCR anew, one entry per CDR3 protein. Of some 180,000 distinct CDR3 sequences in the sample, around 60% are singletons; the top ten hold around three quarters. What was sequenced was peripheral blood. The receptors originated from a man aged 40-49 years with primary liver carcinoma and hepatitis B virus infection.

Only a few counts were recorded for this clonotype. The CDR3 DNA sequence: TGTGCCAGCAGTTACAGCAGGGGGCACGAGCAGTACTTC. Translated: CASSYSRGHEQYF. The genes are TRBV6-5 and TRBJ2-7; TRBD1 agrees at 8 bases. The V segment lost 2 bases and the J segment 5 bases; nucleotides outside the gene matches: 2. CDR3 length equals 13 residues. CDR1 MNHEY and CDR2 SVGAGI come from the germline V gene.

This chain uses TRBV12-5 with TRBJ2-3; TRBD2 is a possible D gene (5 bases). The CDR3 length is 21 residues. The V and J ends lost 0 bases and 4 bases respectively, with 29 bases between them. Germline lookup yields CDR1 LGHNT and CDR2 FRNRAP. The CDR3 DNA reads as TGTGCTAGTGGTTTGGTACTCCCCTTCGTGGGAGTGAAAGGGCCCCCAGATACGCAGTATTTT. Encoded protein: CASGLVLPFVGVKGPPDTQYF.

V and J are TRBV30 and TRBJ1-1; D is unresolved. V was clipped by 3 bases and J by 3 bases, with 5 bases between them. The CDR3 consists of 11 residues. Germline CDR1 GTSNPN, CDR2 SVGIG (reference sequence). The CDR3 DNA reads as TGTGCCTGGAGGGAGGACACTGAAGCTTTCTTT. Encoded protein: CAWREDTEAFF.

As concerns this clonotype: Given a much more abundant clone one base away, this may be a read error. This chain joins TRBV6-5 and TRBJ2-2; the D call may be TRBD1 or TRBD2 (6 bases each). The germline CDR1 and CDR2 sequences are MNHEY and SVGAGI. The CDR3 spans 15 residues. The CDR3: CASSYSGGNTRELFF. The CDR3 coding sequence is TGTGCCAGCAGTTACTCGGGGGGCAACACCAGGGAGCTGTTTTTT.

The CDR3 loop is CASSTRDSGTEAFF. The DNA of the CDR3 is TGTGCCAGCAGTACCCGTGACAGCGGGACTGAAGCTTTCTTT. The genes are TRBV6-6 and TRBJ1-1; D perhaps matches TRBD1 (5 bases). CDR3 length: 14 amino acids. Between the trimmed V and J ends, which lost 5 bases and 5 bases, there was a span of 15 bases. Germline CDR1 and CDR2: MNHNY and SVGAGI (reference sequence).

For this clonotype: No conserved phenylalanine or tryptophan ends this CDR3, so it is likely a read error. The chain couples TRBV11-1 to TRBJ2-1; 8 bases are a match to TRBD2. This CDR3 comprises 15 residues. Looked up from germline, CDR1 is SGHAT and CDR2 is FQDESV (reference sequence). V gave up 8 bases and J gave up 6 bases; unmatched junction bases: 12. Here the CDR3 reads CASGRTGGAGNEQFL. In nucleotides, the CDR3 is TGTGCCAGCGGCCGGACGGGGGGGGCAGGCAATGAGCAGTTCTTA.

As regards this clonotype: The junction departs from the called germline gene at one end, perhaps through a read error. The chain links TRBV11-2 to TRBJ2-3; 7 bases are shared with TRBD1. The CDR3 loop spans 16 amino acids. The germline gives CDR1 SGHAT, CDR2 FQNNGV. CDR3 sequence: CASTKGASFSGDTQYF. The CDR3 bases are TGTGCCAGCACCAAGGGGGCTAGCTTTTCAGGAGATACGCAATATTTT.

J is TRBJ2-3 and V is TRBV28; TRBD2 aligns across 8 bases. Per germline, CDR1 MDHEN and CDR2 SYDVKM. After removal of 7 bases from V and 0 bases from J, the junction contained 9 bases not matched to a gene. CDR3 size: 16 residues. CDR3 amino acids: CASTRSGLASTDTQYF. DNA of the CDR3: TGTGCCAGCACCCGAAGTGGACTAGCTAGCACAGATACGCAGTATTTT.

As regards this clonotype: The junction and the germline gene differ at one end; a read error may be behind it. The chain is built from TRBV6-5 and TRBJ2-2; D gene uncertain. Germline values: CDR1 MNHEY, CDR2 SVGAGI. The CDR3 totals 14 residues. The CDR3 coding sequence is TGTGCCAGCGGTTACTGGTCATCCACCGGGGAGCTGTTTTTT. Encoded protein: CASGYWSSTGELFF.

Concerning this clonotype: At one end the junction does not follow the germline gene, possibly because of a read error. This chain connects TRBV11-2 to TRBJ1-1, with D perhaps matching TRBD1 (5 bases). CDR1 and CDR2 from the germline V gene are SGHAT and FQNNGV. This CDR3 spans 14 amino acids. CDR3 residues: CVSSQGKKNTEAFF. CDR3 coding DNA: TGTGTCAGCAGCCAGGGAAAGAAGAACACTGAAGCTTTCTTT.

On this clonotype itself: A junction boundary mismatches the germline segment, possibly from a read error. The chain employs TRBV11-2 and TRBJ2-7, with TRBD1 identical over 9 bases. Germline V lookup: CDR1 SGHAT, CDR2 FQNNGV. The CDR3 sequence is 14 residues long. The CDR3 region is CASSPRQGEYEQYF. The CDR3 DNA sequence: TGTGCCAGCAGCCCGAGACAGGGGGAGTACGAGCAGTACTTT.

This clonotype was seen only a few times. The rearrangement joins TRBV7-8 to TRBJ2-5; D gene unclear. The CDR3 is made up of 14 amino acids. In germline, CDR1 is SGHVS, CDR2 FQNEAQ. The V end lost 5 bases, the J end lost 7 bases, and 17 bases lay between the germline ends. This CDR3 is CASSPSWSYWTQYF. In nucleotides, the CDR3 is TGTGCCAGCAGCCCCTCCTGGTCCTACTGGACCCAGTACTTC.

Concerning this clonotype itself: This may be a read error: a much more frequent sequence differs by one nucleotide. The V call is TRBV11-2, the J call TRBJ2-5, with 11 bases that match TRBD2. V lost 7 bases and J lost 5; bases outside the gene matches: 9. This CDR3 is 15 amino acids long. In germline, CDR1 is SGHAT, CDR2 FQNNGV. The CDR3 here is CASIFVLAGGETQYF. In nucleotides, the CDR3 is TGTGCCAGCATCTTTGTCCTAGCGGGAGGCGAGACCCAGTACTTC. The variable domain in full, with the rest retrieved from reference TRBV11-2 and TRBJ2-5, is EAGVAQSPRYKIIEKRQSVAFWCNPISGHATLYWYQQILGQGPKLLIQFQNNGVVDDSQLPKDRFSAERLKGVDSTLKIQPAKLEDSAVYLCASIFVLAGGETQYFGPGTRLLVL.

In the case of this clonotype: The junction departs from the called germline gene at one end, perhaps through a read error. The CDR3 here is CACSLESSKLNIQYF. In DNA form, the CDR3 reads TGTGCCTGCAGCCTAGAGTCTTCCAAATTAAACATTCAGTACTTC. V is TRBV11-2 and J is TRBJ2-4, with unresolved D. The CDR3 has 15 amino acids. Germline CDR1 is SGHAT and CDR2 is FQNNGV.

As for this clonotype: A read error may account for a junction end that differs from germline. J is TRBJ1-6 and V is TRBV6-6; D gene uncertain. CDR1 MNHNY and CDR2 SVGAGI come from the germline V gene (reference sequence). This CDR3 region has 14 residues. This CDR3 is CARSLGPGNSPLHF. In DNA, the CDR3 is TGTGCCCGCAGTTTAGGACCGGGGAATTCACCCCTCCACTTT.

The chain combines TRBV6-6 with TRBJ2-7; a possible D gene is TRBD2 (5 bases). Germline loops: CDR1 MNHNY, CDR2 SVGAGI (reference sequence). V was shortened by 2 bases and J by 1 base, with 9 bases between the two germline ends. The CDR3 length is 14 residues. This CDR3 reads CASSYGGKSYEQYF. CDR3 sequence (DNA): TGTGCCAGCAGTTACGGAGGCAAATCCTACGAGCAGTACTTC.

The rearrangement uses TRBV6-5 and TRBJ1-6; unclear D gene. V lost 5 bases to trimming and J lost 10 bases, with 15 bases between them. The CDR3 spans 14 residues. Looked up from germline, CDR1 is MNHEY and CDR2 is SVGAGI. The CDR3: CASSNARPGSPLHF. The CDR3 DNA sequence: TGTGCCAGCAGTAACGCTAGACCGGGCTCACCCCTCCACTTT.

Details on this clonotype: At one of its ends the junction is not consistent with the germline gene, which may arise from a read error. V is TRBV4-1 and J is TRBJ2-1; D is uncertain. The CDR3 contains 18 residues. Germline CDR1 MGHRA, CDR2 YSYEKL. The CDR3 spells CVSSHHTRRTTVGNEQFF. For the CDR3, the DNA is TGCGTCAGCAGCCACCATACTCGCCGGACCACTGTTGGGAATGAGCAGTTCTTC.

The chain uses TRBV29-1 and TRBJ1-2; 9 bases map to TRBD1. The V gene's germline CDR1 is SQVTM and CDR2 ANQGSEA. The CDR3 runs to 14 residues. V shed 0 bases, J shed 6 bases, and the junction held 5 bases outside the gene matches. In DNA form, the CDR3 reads TGCAGCGTTGAAGAGGACAGGGGAAGAAATGGCTACACCTTC. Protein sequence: CSVEEDRGRNGYTF. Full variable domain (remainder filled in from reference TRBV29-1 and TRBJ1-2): SAVISQKPSRDICQRGTSLTIQCQVDSQVTMMFWYRQQPGQSLTLIATANQGSEATYESGFVIDKFPISRPNLTFSTLTVSNMSPEDSSIYLCSVEEDRGRNGYTFGSGTRLTVV.

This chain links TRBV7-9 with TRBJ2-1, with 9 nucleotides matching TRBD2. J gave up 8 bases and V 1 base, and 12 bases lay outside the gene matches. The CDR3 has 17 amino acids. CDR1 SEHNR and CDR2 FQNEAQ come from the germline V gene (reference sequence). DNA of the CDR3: TGTGCCAGCAGCTTAGGACTAGCGGACCCCGGGGACGATGAGCAGTTCTTC. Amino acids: CASSLGLADPGDDEQFF.

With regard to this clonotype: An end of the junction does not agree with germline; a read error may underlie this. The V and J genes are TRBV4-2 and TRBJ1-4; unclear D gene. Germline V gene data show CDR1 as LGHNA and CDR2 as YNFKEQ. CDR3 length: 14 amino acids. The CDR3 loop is CANSQDVGNEKLFF. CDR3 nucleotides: TGTGCCAACAGCCAAGATGTCGGGAATGAAAAACTGTTTTTT.

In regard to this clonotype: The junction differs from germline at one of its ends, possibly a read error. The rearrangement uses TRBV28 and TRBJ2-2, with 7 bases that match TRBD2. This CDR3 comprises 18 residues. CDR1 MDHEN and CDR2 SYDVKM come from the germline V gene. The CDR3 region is CANSLFGQAGPNTGELLF. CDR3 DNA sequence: TGTGCCAACAGTTTATTTGGACAAGCGGGACCGAACACCGGGGAGCTGTTATTT.

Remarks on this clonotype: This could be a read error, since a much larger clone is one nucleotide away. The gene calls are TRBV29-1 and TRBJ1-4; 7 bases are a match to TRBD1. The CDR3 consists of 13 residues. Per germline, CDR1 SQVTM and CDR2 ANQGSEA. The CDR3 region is CGVEEGAEEKLFF. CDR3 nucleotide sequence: TGCGGCGTTGAAGAGGGGGCGGAAGAAAAACTGTTTTTT.

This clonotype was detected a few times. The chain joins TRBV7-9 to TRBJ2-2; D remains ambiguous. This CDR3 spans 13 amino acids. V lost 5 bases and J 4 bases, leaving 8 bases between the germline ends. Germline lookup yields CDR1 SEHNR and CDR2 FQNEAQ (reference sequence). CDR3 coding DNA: TGTGCCAGCAGCCGCGACGGCACCGGGGAGCTGTTTTTT. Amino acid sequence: CASSRDGTGELFF.

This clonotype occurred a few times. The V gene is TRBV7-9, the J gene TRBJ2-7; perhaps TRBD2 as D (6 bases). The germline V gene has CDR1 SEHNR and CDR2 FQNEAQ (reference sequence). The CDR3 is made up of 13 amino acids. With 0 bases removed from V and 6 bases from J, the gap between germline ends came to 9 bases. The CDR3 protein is CASSLAGGPEQYF. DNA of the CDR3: TGTGCCAGCAGCTTAGCGGGAGGCCCCGAGCAGTACTTC.

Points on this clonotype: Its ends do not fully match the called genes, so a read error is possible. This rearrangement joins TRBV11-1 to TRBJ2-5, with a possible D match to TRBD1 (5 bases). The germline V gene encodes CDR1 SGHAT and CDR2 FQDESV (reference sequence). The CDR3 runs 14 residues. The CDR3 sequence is CASSFRGRAQTPYF. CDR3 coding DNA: TGTGCCAGCAGCTTCCGCGGCAGGGCGCAGACCCCGTACTTC.

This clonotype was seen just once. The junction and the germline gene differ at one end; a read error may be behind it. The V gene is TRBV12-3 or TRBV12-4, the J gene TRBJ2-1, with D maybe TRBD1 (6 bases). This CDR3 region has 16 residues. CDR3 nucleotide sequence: TGTGCCAGCAGTTCCGGGACACCGAGCTCCTACGATGAGCAGTTCTTC. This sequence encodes CASSSGTPSSYDEQFF.

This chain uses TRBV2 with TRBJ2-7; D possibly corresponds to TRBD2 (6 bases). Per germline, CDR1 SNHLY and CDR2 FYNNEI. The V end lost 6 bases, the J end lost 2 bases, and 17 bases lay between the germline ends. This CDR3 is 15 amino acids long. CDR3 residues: CASSGTSDRAYEQYF. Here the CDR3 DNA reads TGTGCCAGCAGCGGGACTTCCGATAGGGCCTACGAGCAGTACTTC.